This TCR beta chain was observed in a study of blood T cell repertoires in COVID-19. Turning to the study itself: Donors in the United States, Italy and Spain gave samples during acute or convalescent COVID-19.

As originally analysed: Reference gene primer amplification yielded estimated nucleated cell counts. Sequencing used immunoSEQ multiplex PCR; TCRdb keeps in-frame clones, though not all of them. The D gene and trimming were derived from the DNA, and the V and J assignments and clone size from that table. The data show about 110,000 clones, over 75% seen once. This clone was recorded a few times. Other DNA sequences in this sample translate to the same CDR3. J lost 4 bases, V lost 4 bases, and 8 bases had no gene match. The CDR3 runs to 15 residues. The germline V gene has CDR1 SGHRS and CDR2 YFSETQ. The specimen sequenced was peripheral blood. The clonotype was recovered from a woman of 80 years or more with active or convalescent COVID-19. The chain joins TRBV5-1 to TRBJ2-5, with 9 bases identical to TRBD1. This chain's CDR3 is CASSPRDRALETQYF. The CDR3 DNA sequence: TGCGCCAGCAGCCCAAGGGACAGGGCCTTAGAGACCCAGTACTTC.